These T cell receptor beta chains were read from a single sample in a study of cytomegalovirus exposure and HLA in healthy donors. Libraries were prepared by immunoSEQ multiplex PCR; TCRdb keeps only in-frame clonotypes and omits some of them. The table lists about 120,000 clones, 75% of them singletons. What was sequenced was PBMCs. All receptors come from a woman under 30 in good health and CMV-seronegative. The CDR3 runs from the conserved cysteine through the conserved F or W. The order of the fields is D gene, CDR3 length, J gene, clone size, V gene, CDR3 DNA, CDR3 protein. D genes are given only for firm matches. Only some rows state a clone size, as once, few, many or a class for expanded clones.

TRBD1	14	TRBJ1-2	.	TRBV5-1	TGCGCCAGCAGCTTGCTGGGACAGGACTATGGCTACACCTTC	CASSLLGQDYGYTF
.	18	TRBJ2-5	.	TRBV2	TGTGCCAGCAGTGTAGCTTGGGGTCGGGGGAGCAACCAAGAGACCCAGTACTTC	CASSVAWGRGSNQETQYF
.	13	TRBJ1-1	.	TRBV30	TGTGCCTGGAGTAGGTTTCGACACGTTGTATCTTTCTTT	CAWSRFRHVVSFF
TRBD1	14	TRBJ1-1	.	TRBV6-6	TGTGCCAGCGGTCAAGGGACAGGGAACACTGAAGCTTTCTTT	CASGQGTGNTEAFF
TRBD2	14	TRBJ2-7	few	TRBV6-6	TGTGCCAGCAGTCCCGGGAGGGAACCCTACGAGCAGTACTTC	CASSPGREPYEQYF
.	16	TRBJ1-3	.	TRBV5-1	TGCGCCAGCAGCTCCCAGGGCTCCGATATGGGAAACACCATATATTTT	CASSSQGSDMGNTIYF
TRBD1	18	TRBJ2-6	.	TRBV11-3	TGTGCCAGCAGCAGCCGAGGGACAGGGCCCTCTGGGGCCAACGTCCTGACTTTC	CASSSRGTGPSGANVLTF
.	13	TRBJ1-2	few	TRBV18	TGTGCCAGCTCACCAGGGGCGAACTATGGCTACACCTTC	CASSPGANYGYTF
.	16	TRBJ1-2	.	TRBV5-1	TGCGCCAGCAGCTTGAGGGACCCAGGGGCTGTCTATGGCTACACCTTC	CASSLRDPGAVYGYTF
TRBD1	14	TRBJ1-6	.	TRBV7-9	TGTGCCAGCAGCTCGGGACAGGGAAATTCACCCCTCCACTTT	CASSSGQGNSPLHF
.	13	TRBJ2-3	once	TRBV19	TGTGCCAGTAGTATCTATGACACAGATACGCAGTATTTT	CASSIYDTDTQYF
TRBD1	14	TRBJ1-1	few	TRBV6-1	TGTGCCAGCAGAGGACAGGCGGATGGGGGTGAAGCTTTCTTT	CASRGQADGGEAFF
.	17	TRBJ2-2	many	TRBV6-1	TGTGCCAGCAGTGACCCTGGGGTCAGGGTAAACACCGGGGAGCTGTTTTTT	CASSDPGVRVNTGELFF
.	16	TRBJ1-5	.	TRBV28	TGTGCCAGCAGTCCATGGGAAGGGGCAGGTAATCAGCCCCAGCATTTT	CASSPWEGAGNQPQHF
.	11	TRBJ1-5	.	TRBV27	TGTGCCAGCGGGGCAGTGGAGCCCCAGCATTTT	CASGAVEPQHF
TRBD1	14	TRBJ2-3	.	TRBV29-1	TGCAGCGTTGCTGAGACAGGGAAGGCAGATACGCAGTATTTT	CSVAETGKADTQYF
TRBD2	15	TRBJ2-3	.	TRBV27	TGTGCCAGCAGTTTATCGATAACGGGGGGAATTTCGCAGTATTTT	CASSLSITGGISQYF
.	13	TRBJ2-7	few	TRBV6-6	TGTGCCAGCAGTAAGGACAGTTCCTACGAGCAGTACTTC	CASSKDSSYEQYF
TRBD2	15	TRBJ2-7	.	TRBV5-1	TGCGCCAGCAGCTTTGGTGCGGGGGGCTCCTACGAGCAGTACTTC	CASSFGAGGSYEQYF
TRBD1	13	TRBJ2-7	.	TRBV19	TGTGCCACCAGCTGGGGACAGGGCTACGAGCAGTACTTC	CATSWGQGYEQYF
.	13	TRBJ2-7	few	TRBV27	TGTGCCAGCAGTTTAGGACAGTCCTACGAGCAGTACTTC	CASSLGQSYEQYF
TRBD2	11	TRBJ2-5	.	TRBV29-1	TGCAGCGTCGGAATAGGGGAGGGAGAGTACTTC	CSVGIGEGEYF
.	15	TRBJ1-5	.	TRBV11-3	TGTGCCAGCAGCTTAGCAGGCGACAGCAATCAGCCCCAGCATTTT	CASSLAGDSNQPQHF
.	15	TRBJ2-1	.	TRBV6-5	TGTGCCAGCAGTAGTGACAGGTCGCCCTACAATGAGCAGTTCTTC	CASSSDRSPYNEQFF
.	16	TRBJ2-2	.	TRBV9	TGTGCCAGCAGCGTAGCTCTGAGCGGTAACACCGGGGAGCTGTTTTTT	CASSVALSGNTGELFF
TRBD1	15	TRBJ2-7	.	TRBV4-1	TGCGCCAGCAGCCAAACGACAGGGGGCGCCTACGAGCAGTACTTC	CASSQTTGGAYEQYF
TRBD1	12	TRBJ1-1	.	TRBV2	TGTGCCAGCAGAGTCTCAGGGGGTACAGCTTTCTTT	CASRVSGGTAFF
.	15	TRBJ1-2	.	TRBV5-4	TGTGCCAGCAGCCGGGCTCGGGGGGCCGGCTATGGCTACACCTTC	CASSRARGAGYGYTF
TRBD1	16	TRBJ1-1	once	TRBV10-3	TGTGCCATCAGGGGGTGGACAGGGAAGGGGGTCAATGAAGCTTTCTTT	CAIRGWTGKGVNEAFF
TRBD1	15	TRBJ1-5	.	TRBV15	TGTGCCACCAGCGGGACAGATGGAGGCGGTCAGCCCCAGCATTTT	CATSGTDGGGQPQHF
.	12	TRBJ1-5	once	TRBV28	TGTGCCAGCAGTTTAGCAGGTCAGCCCCAGCATTTT	CASSLAGQPQHF
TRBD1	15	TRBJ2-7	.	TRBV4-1	TGCGCCAGCAGCCAAGCCGGGACAGCGAACTACGAGCAGTACTTC	CASSQAGTANYEQYF
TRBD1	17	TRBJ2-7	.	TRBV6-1	TGTGCCAGCAGTGAAATCGGCGGCAGGGGGTCCCCCTACGAGCAGTACTTC	CASSEIGGRGSPYEQYF
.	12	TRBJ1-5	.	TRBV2	TGTGCCAGCAGTAGGGGCGATCAGCCCCAGCATTTT	CASSRGDQPQHF
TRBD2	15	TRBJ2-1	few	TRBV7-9	TGTGCCAGCAGCCCGATAAGCGGGGGCCACAATGAGCAGTTCTTC	CASSPISGGHNEQFF
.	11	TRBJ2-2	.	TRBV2	TGTGCCAGCAGCGTCTTCGGGGGGCTGTTTTTT	CASSVFGGLFF
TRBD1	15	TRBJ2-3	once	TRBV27	TGTGCCAGCATGAAATTTCAGGGGGCTACGGATACGCAGTATTTT	CASMKFQGATDTQYF
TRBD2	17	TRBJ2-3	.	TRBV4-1	TGCGCCAGCAGCCAAGACTTCGGGACTAGCGGCACAGATACGCAGTATTTT	CASSQDFGTSGTDTQYF
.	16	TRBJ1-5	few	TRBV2	TGTGCCAGCAGTGTTAGGGCCGGTGGAGGGTATCAGCCCCAGCATTTT	CASSVRAGGGYQPQHF
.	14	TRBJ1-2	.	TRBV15	TGTGCCACCAGTATAGGGAGTAATATCTATGGCTACACCTTC	CATSIGSNIYGYTF
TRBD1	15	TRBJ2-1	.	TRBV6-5	TGTGCCAGCAGCCGCAGACAGGGGGTAGGCGATGAGCAGTTCTTC	CASSRRQGVGDEQFF
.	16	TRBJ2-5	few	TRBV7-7	TGTGCTAGCAGCCAGGAGGGCTGGGGCCGGGGAGAGACCCAGTACTTC	CASSQEGWGRGETQYF
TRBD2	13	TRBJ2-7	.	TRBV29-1	TGCAGCGTCCAGCCAGCGGGGTACTACGAGCAGTACTTC	CSVQPAGYYEQYF
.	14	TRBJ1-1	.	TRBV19	TGTGCCAGCCATCAGACCCTCACGAGGGCTGAAGCTTTCTTT	CASHQTLTRAEAFF
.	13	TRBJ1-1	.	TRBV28	TGTGCCAGCAAGGAGTCTGAGAACACTGAAGCTTTCTTT	CASKESENTEAFF
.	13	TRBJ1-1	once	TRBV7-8	TGTGCCACTATAAGATCGGGGAACACTGAAGCTTTCTTT	CATIRSGNTEAFF
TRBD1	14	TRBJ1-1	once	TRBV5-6	TGTGCCAGCAAAACAGGGGATTGGCACACTGAAGCTTTCTTT	CASKTGDWHTEAFF
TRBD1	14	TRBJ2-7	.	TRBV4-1	TGCGCCAGCAGCCAAGTACAGGGGGCGGACGAGCAGTACTTC	CASSQVQGADEQYF
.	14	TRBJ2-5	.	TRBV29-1	TGCAGCGTTGTGGGGCGAGCTCAACTGGGGACCCAGTACTTC	CSVVGRAQLGTQYF
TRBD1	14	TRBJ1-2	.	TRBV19	TGTGCCGTATGGGCGGGACAGGGCCGATATGGCTACACCTTC	CAVWAGQGRYGYTF
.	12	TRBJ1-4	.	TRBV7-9	TGTGCCAGCAGCTTAGGCGGGGAAAAACTGTTTTTT	CASSLGGEKLFF
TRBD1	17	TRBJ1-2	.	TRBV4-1	TGCGCCAGCAGCCAGAGATGGACAGGGAACGCTAACTATGGCTACACCTTC	CASSQRWTGNANYGYTF
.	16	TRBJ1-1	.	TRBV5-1	TGCGCCAGCAGTCCCCCCCCTCCTACGAAGAACACTGAAGCTTTCTTT	CASSPPPPTKNTEAFF